This T cell receptor beta chain was documented in a study of blood T cell repertoires in COVID-19. Authors' processing steps: The authors estimated nucleated cell counts from reference gene primer amplification. The repertoire was sequenced with immunoSEQ multiplex PCR; TCRdb's copy has only in-frame clones and lacks some. V and J calls and clone size are copied from that table; D and trimming were computed from the DNA. Of a few hundred thousand clones in the sample, approximately 91% were seen once. The CDR3 is made up of 13 amino acids. Germline values: CDR1 MNHEY, CDR2 SMNVEV (reference sequence). V lost 10 bases and J lost 5; bases outside the gene matches: 8.

V is TRBV27 and J is TRBJ2-3; the match to TRBD1 covers 8 bases. Sequenced sample: peripheral blood. The receptor was isolated from a woman aged 60-70 years with acute or convalescent COVID-19. CDR3 protein: CATQGAVEDTQYF. CDR3 bases: TGTGCCACCCAGGGGGCGGTCGAAGATACGCAGTATTTT.